The 31 T cell receptor beta chains given below trace back to one sample, sequenced in a study of T cells expressing NK-cell markers. TCRdb reprocessed the 5' RACE reads and reports one entry per CDR3 protein, with no DNA. The sample has 350,000 to 450,000 distinct CDR3 sequences; the top ten hold roughly 5.5%. The material sequenced was blood T cells: a sorted CD56 or NKG2C T cell subset, CD4+ or CD8+ T cells, or bulk PBMC T cells (not recorded which). The receptors were gathered from a man aged 18-69 years in good health.

This CDR3 reads CASSTKDRTYGYTF. The J gene is TRBJ1-2, the V gene TRBV5-4; lacking DNA, the TRBD1 call made by TCRdb goes unchecked. Germline V CDR1 and CDR2: SGHNT, YYREEE (reference sequence). The CDR3 loop spans 14 amino acids.

The chain couples TRBV2 to TRBJ2-2; the TCRdb D gene call, TRBD1, has no DNA to confirm it. CDR3 length equals 15 residues. CDR1 and CDR2 (germline): SNHLY, FYNNEI. The CDR3 loop is CASSEEQAATGELFF.

The chain links TRBV6-2 or TRBV6-3 to TRBJ1-5. There are 17 residues in the CDR3. The V gene's germline CDR1 is MNHEY and CDR2 SVGEGT. The CDR3 loop reads CASSYRQPSSGNQPQHF.

The V gene is TRBV7-2, the J gene TRBJ2-2; the TRBD1 assignment by TCRdb is unverifiable without DNA. The CDR3 is made up of 14 amino acids. From germline, CDR1 is SGHTA and CDR2 FQGNSA. The chain's CDR3 is CASSLTGDTGELFF.

The chain couples TRBV15 to TRBJ2-1. The CDR3 extends over 14 amino acids. Germline V gene data show CDR1 as LNHNV and CDR2 as YYDKDF (reference sequence). CDR3 sequence reads: CATSRQGPYNEQFF.

This sequence joins TRBV30 and TRBJ1-5; TCRdb names TRBD1, which stays unverified in the absence of DNA. Germline loops: CDR1 GTSNPN, CDR2 SVGIG (reference sequence). The CDR3 contains 15 residues. This CDR3 reads CAWSAVRTGYQPQHF. Full variable domain (missing parts from reference TRBV30 and TRBJ1-5): SQTIHQWPATLVQPVGSPLSLECTVEGTSNPNLYWYRQAAGRGLQLLFYSVGIGQISSEVPQNLSASRPQDRQFILSSKKLLLSDSGFYLCAWSAVRTGYQPQHFGDGTRLSIL.

CDR3 residues: CATSKPGTGSEQFF. The chain combines TRBV15 with TRBJ2-1; TCRdb selects TRBD1, and the lack of DNA leaves this call unchecked. Germline V gives CDR1 LNHNV, CDR2 YYDKDF (reference sequence). The CDR3 has 14 residues.

This rearrangement joins TRBV2 to TRBJ2-7. Germline V gene sequence: CDR1 SNHLY, CDR2 FYNNEI. The CDR3 sequence is 14 residues long. This CDR3 is CASSLQGTSYEQYF.

CDR3 sequence reads: CASSYQGSYEQYF. The chain is built from TRBV6-2 or TRBV6-3 and TRBJ2-7; with no DNA, the TCRdb D assignment of TRBD1 cannot be verified. CDR3 length: 13 amino acids. Germline V gene lookup returns CDR1 MNHEY and CDR2 SVGEGT.

CDR3: CALGDIRTDTQYF. The rearrangement uses TRBV6-6 and TRBJ2-3; the D call of TRBD1 rests on TCRdb alone, since no DNA is present to check it. There are 13 residues in the CDR3. Germline values: CDR1 MNHNY, CDR2 SVGAGI (reference sequence).

The chain joins TRBV5-1 to TRBJ2-2; the D gene TCRdb calls, TRBD1, cannot be checked with no DNA. CDR1 is SGHRS and CDR2 is YFSETQ in the germline V gene. This CDR3 has 16 amino acids. The CDR3: CASSLDPGATGELFFF.

The V gene is TRBV6-5, the J gene TRBJ2-3. Germline CDR1 MNHEY, CDR2 SVGAGI. The CDR3 contains 15 residues. The CDR3 region is CASSYSPAWTDTQYF.

The chain recombines TRBV30 with TRBJ2-3; TCRdb calls TRBD2, which cannot be checked without DNA. Per the germline V gene, CDR1 is GTSNPN and CDR2 is SVGIG (reference sequence). This CDR3 spans 14 amino acids. CDR3 sequence reads: CACQTSGGAGTQYF.

The genes are TRBV6-2 or TRBV6-3 and TRBJ2-1; the D gene TCRdb calls, TRBD2, cannot be checked with no DNA. CDR1 MNHEY and CDR2 SVGEGT come from the germline V gene. This CDR3 contains 16 residues. The CDR3 loop is CASSYLTSGSYNEQFF.

This chain uses TRBV19 with TRBJ2-2; TCRdb designates TRBD1, a call that cannot be tested without DNA. The CDR3 covers 14 residues. The germline CDR1 and CDR2 sequences are LNHDA and SQIVND (reference sequence). CDR3 in amino acids: CASSIAGPTGELFF.

The V and J genes are TRBV6-5 and TRBJ1-2; checking the TCRdb D call of TRBD1 is not possible without DNA. CDR3 length: 16 amino acids. Germline lookup yields CDR1 MNHEY and CDR2 SVGAGI. Here the CDR3 reads CASSYSQGDRGSGYTF.

The chain carries TRBV3-1 and TRBJ1-5. The CDR3 is made up of 15 amino acids. Germline V CDR1 and CDR2: LGHDT, YNNKEL (reference sequence). The CDR3 sequence: CASSQGAGFNQPQHF.

The J gene is TRBJ1-6, the V gene TRBV12-3 or TRBV12-4; absent DNA, TCRdb's TRBD1 call cannot be checked. The length of the CDR3 is 15 residues. This CDR3 is CASIDSTQYNSPLHF.

This chain links TRBV20-1 with TRBJ1-5; TCRdb designates TRBD1, a call that cannot be tested without DNA. The CDR3 length is 15 residues. Germline lookup yields CDR1 DFQATT and CDR2 SNEGSKA (reference sequence). CDR3 loop: CSAIRAGVGNQPQHF.

The CDR3: CASSYSGQFRGNEQFF. The chain has TRBV6-8 and TRBJ2-1. Germline assignment: CDR1 MNHGY and CDR2 SAAAGT. This CDR3 is built from 16 residues.

The chain carries TRBV14 and TRBJ2-3; TCRdb outputs TRBD1, but without DNA this stays unchecked. The CDR3 covers 16 residues. Germline V gives CDR1 SGHDN, CDR2 FVKESK. The CDR3 sequence: CASSRLGAGVTDTQYF. Full variable domain (remainder filled in from reference TRBV14 and TRBJ2-3): EAGVTQFPSHSVIEKGQTVTLRCDPISGHDNLYWYRRVMGKEIKFLLHFVKESKQDESGMPNNRFLAERTGGTYSTLKVQPAELEDSGVYFCASSRLGAGVTDTQYFGPGTRLTVL.

The chain recombines TRBV5-1 with TRBJ2-1. Germline V gene data show CDR1 as SGHRS and CDR2 as YFSETQ. This CDR3 is 17 amino acids long. This CDR3 reads CASSLADRVFGYNEQFF.

This rearrangement joins TRBV5-1 to TRBJ2-3; with no DNA, the TCRdb D assignment of TRBD2 cannot be verified. Germline V gene lookup returns CDR1 SGHRS and CDR2 YFSETQ. This CDR3 has 16 amino acids. CDR3 sequence reads: CASRFVLAYSTDTQYF.

V usage is TRBV4-2 and J usage is TRBJ1-1. The length of the CDR3 is 15 residues. The V gene's germline CDR1 is LGHNA and CDR2 YNFKEQ. The CDR3 loop reads CASSHYLEPNTEAFF.

The J gene is TRBJ1-5, the V gene TRBV20-1; lacking DNA, the TRBD1 call made by TCRdb goes unchecked. CDR1 is DFQATT and CDR2 is SNEGSKA in the germline V gene (reference sequence). The CDR3 has 15 amino acids. The CDR3 is CSATPGAHSNQPQHF.

V gene TRBV2 combines with J gene TRBJ1-3; TCRdb picks TRBD1, but there is no DNA to check that call. The length of the CDR3 is 15 residues. CDR1 and CDR2 (germline): SNHLY, FYNNEI. This chain's CDR3 is CASRRQSDSGNTIYF.

This chain uses TRBV3-1 with TRBJ2-5; without DNA, the TCRdb call of TRBD1 cannot be checked. Germline V gene sequence: CDR1 LGHDT, CDR2 YNNKEL (reference sequence). This CDR3 region has 16 residues. The CDR3 here is CASSQVGRGGQETQYF.

This chain connects TRBV4-2 to TRBJ1-2; TCRdb gives TRBD1 as the D gene, but with no DNA this cannot be confirmed. The CDR3 is 15 residues long. CDR1 and CDR2 (germline): LGHNA, YNFKEQ. The CDR3 spells CASSQDRGTPDGYTF.

The rearrangement uses TRBV27 and TRBJ1-2; TCRdb's D call, TRBD1, is unchecked because there is no DNA. CDR3 length: 13 residues. In germline, CDR1 is MNHEY, CDR2 SMNVEV (reference sequence). The CDR3 region is CASSPGLSYGYTF.

This chain links TRBV20-1 with TRBJ2-3; the TCRdb D gene call, TRBD1, has no DNA to confirm it. The V gene's germline CDR1 is DFQATT and CDR2 SNEGSKA (reference sequence). The CDR3 extends over 16 amino acids. The CDR3 loop reads CSASARGGGRRDTQYF.

This sequence joins TRBV28 and TRBJ1-2; TCRdb proposes TRBD1, but this gene call is untestable without DNA. Germline V gene data show CDR1 as MDHEN and CDR2 as SYDVKM. The CDR3 is made up of 14 amino acids. The CDR3 region is CASSFDRVPYGYTF.